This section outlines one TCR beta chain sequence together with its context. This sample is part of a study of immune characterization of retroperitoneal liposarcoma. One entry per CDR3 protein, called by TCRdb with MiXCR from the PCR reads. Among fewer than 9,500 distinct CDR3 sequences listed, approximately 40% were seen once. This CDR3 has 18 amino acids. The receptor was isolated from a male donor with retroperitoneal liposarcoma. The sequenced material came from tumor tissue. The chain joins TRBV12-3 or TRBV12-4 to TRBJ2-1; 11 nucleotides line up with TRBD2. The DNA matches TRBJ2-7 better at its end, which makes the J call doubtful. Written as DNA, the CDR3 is TGTGCCAGCAGTGAGACACAAAAACTAGCGGGGGTCCCCTACGAGCAGTACTTC. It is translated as CASSETQKLAGVPYEQYF.